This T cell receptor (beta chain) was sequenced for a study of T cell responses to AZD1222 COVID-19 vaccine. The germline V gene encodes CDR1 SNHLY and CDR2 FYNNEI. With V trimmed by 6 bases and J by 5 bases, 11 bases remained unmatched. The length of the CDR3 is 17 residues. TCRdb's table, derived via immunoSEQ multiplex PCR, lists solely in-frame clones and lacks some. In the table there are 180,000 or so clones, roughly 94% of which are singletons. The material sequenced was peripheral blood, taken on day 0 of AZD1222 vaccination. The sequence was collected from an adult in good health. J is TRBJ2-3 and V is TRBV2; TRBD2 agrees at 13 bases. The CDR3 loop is CASRELAGGSGGDTQYF. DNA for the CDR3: TGTGCCAGCAGGGAACTAGCGGGAGGGTCTGGTGGAGATACGCAGTATTTT.